The rows below give T cell receptor beta chains drawn from one sample of a study of beta chain features in type 1 diabetes. Libraries were prepared by immunoSEQ multiplex PCR; TCRdb keeps only in-frame clonotypes and omits some of them. The sample has 12,000 to 15,000 clones; approximately 64% are singletons. Specimen: stem cell memory CD4+ T cells from blood. These receptor sequences come from a woman aged 18 to 35 with type 1 diabetes. CDR3s include the opening cysteine and the closing phenylalanine or tryptophan. The D gene is left open where the match is weak. Not all rows give a size; the values are once, few, many and, for expanded clones, a class.

v_call	j_call	d_call	clone_size	cdr3_aa	cdr3_nt
TRBV10-3	TRBJ2-1	.	.	CAISEGGNEQFF	TGTGCCATCAGTGAGGGAGGGAATGAGCAGTTCTTC
TRBV29-1	TRBJ1-4	.	few	CSTRDRANEKLFF	TGCAGCACCAGAGACAGAGCGAATGAAAAACTGTTTTTT
TRBV2	TRBJ1-5	.	.	CASTSLPQSNQPQHF	TGTGCCAGCACCTCCCTCCCACAGTCTAATCAGCCCCAGCATTTT
TRBV25-1	TRBJ1-1	TRBD1	few	CASSHGQGNTEAFF	TGTGCCAGCAGCCATGGACAGGGTAACACTGAAGCTTTCTTT
TRBV19	TRBJ2-3	.	few	CASSMRERTDTQYF	TGTGCCAGTAGTATGAGGGAACGAACAGATACGCAGTATTTT
TRBV11-2	TRBJ2-5	.	.	CASKQGAGIQETQYF	TGTGCCAGCAAACAGGGAGCGGGGATTCAAGAGACCCAGTACTTC
TRBV28	TRBJ2-3	.	few	CASRLTGDTQYF	TGTGCCAGCAGGCTCACAGGAGATACGCAGTATTTT
TRBV29-1	TRBJ1-1	TRBD1	.	CSVQGQGNTEAFF	TGCAGCGTTCAGGGACAGGGCAACACTGAAGCTTTCTTT
TRBV9	TRBJ2-3	TRBD1	.	CASSRQGRTDTQYF	TGTGCCAGCAGCCGACAGGGGAGGACAGATACGCAGTATTTT
TRBV18	TRBJ2-1	TRBD2	.	CASFQRGSSNEQFF	TGTGCCAGCTTTCAGCGGGGGTCTTCCAATGAGCAGTTCTTC
TRBV4-3	TRBJ1-1	TRBD1	few	CASSQTGQGRFEAFF	TGCGCCAGCAGCCAGACGGGACAGGGTCGATTTGAAGCTTTCTTT
TRBV29-1	TRBJ2-5	TRBD1	.	CSILGGTGGRETQYF	TGCAGCATCCTGGGGGGGACAGGGGGCCGAGAGACCCAGTACTTC
TRBV19	TRBJ2-5	TRBD1	few	CASRKTGGQETQYF	TGTGCCAGTAGGAAGACAGGGGGGCAAGAGACCCAGTACTTC
TRBV6-5	TRBJ2-3	TRBD2	.	CASSVSGVPPNTQYF	TGTGCCAGCAGCGTTAGCGGGGTGCCCCCCAATACGCAGTATTTT
TRBV5-4	TRBJ1-1	TRBD1	.	CASSLRQGALMNTEAFF	TGTGCCAGCAGCTTGCGACAGGGGGCTCTCATGAACACTGAAGCTTTCTTT
TRBV19	TRBJ2-7	.	.	CASSRSGHPSYEQYF	TGTGCCAGTAGTAGGAGCGGGCACCCGTCCTACGAGCAGTACTTC
TRBV27	TRBJ2-1	TRBD2	few	CASSSGLAGIQFF	TGTGCCAGCAGTTCGGGACTAGCGGGCATACAGTTCTTC
TRBV29-1	TRBJ2-7	.	.	CSVLISGKEYF	TGCAGCGTCCTTATTAGCGGCAAGGAGTACTTC
TRBV27	TRBJ1-2	.	.	CATSTGLYGYTF	TGTGCCACCTCAACAGGGCTCTATGGCTACACCTTC
TRBV7-2	TRBJ2-3	.	.	CASSKHSTDTQYF	TGTGCCAGCAGCAAGCACAGCACAGATACGCAGTATTTT
TRBV30	TRBJ2-5	.	.	CAWSVPPGVKTQYF	TGTGCCTGGAGTGTACCGCCAGGGGTGAAGACCCAGTACTTC
TRBV7-8	TRBJ2-3	TRBD1	few	CASVDRGRGDTQYF	TGTGCCAGCGTTGACAGGGGGCGTGGAGATACGCAGTATTTT
TRBV28	TRBJ2-7	.	few	CATGTTPIYEQYF	TGTGCCACCGGGACAACTCCAATCTACGAGCAGTACTTC
TRBV19	TRBJ1-2	TRBD1	few	CASRLQGFGYTF	TGTGCCAGTAGGCTACAGGGGTTTGGCTACACCTTC
TRBV19	TRBJ2-5	.	few	CASSLGSGLLETQYF	TGTGCCAGTAGTCTCGGTAGTGGACTGTTAGAGACCCAGTACTTC
TRBV27	TRBJ1-2	.	.	CASSLEGTHGYTF	TGTGCCAGCAGTTTGGAGGGGACTCACGGCTACACCTTC
TRBV11-1	TRBJ2-2	TRBD2	.	CASSTRLAGTGELFF	TGTGCCAGCAGCACCAGACTAGCGGGGACCGGGGAGCTGTTTTTT
TRBV2	TRBJ2-7	TRBD2	.	CASSAWTSFPYEQYF	TGTGCCAGCAGTGCCTGGACTAGTTTTCCCTACGAGCAGTACTTC
TRBV13	TRBJ2-2	TRBD1	.	CASSVRLGTAITGELFF	TGTGCCAGCAGCGTACGGTTAGGGACAGCCATTACCGGGGAGCTGTTTTTT
TRBV4-3	TRBJ2-2	TRBD2	.	CASRPDRSGRAGTGELFF	TGCGCCAGCAGGCCCGATCGAAGCGGGAGGGCCGGAACCGGGGAGCTGTTTTTT
TRBV13	TRBJ2-3	TRBD2	.	CASSKGTSGHTSTDTQYF	TGTGCCAGCAGCAAAGGGACTAGCGGACATACTAGCACAGATACGCAGTATTTT
TRBV25-1	TRBJ1-1	.	few	CASSEFRGDTEAFF	TGTGCCAGCAGTGAATTCCGGGGGGACACTGAAGCTTTCTTT
TRBV7-2	TRBJ2-1	TRBD1	once	CASSPDRGSYNEQFF	TGTGCCAGCAGTCCGGACAGGGGATCCTACAATGAGCAGTTCTTC
TRBV21-1	TRBJ2-1	.	few	CASSKVGAGLYNEQFF	TGTGCCAGCAGCAAAGTGGGCGCGGGCCTATACAATGAGCAGTTCTTC
TRBV18	TRBJ2-1	.	.	CASSPLYNEQFF	TGTGCCAGCTCACCTCTGTACAATGAGCAGTTCTTC
TRBV4-2	TRBJ1-4	TRBD1	few	CASSPSGTVGEKLFF	TGTGCCAGCAGCCCTTCCGGGACAGTGGGTGAAAAACTGTTTTTT
TRBV19	TRBJ1-5	.	.	CASREVPNQPQHF	TGTGCCAGTAGGGAGGTTCCCAATCAGCCCCAGCATTTT
TRBV14	TRBJ1-2	TRBD1	few	CASSPDRGYGYTF	TGTGCCAGCAGCCCCGACAGGGGCTATGGCTACACCTTC
TRBV6-1	TRBJ2-7	.	.	CASSGRAGPYEQYF	TGTGCCAGCAGTGGAAGGGCAGGGCCCTACGAGCAGTACTTC
TRBV6-6	TRBJ2-3	.	.	CASRQITDTQYF	TGTGCCAGCAGACAGATAACAGATACGCAGTATTTT
TRBV6-6	TRBJ1-2	.	.	CASSYLTDGYTF	TGTGCCAGCAGTTACTTAACAGATGGCTACACCTTC
TRBV9	TRBJ2-6	.	.	CASGQGSGANVLTF	TGTGCCAGCGGGCAGGGGAGTGGGGCCAACGTCCTGACTTTC
TRBV6-1	TRBJ2-7	.	.	CASSTTGTTPYEQYF	TGTGCCAGCAGTACCACCGGGACAACTCCCTACGAGCAGTACTTC
TRBV7-2	TRBJ2-3	.	few	CASSPGTTEDTDTQYF	TGTGCCAGCAGCCCGGGGACAACCGAGGACACAGATACGCAGTATTTT
TRBV7-9	TRBJ1-1	.	few	CASRHSGPGEAFF	TGTGCCAGCAGACACTCAGGCCCCGGTGAAGCTTTCTTT
TRBV13	TRBJ1-1	.	.	CASSLGPGDGGTEAFF	TGTGCCAGCAGCTTAGGTCCGGGGGATGGGGGGACTGAAGCTTTCTTT
TRBV9	TRBJ2-1	.	.	CASSIGGGPRHYNEQFF	TGTGCCAGCAGCATCGGAGGCGGACCGAGGCACTACAATGAGCAGTTCTTC
TRBV18	TRBJ2-1	TRBD2	.	CASSPIAGGLYNEQFF	TGTGCCAGCTCACCAATTGCGGGAGGGCTATACAATGAGCAGTTCTTC
TRBV5-1	TRBJ2-7	TRBD1	.	CASSLETGFAYEQYF	TGCGCCAGCAGCCTCGAGACAGGGTTTGCCTACGAGCAGTACTTC
TRBV19	TRBJ1-2	.	once	CASSIEPVYGYTF	TGTGCCAGTAGTATCGAACCGGTCTATGGCTACACCTTC
TRBV18	TRBJ1-6	.	.	CASSPGGEDNSPLHF	TGTGCCAGCTCACCAGGGGGCGAGGATAATTCACCCCTCCACTTT
TRBV10-2	TRBJ2-7	.	.	CASSAAGESGRREQYF	TGCGCCAGCAGTGCAGCCGGAGAAAGCGGTAGGAGGGAGCAGTACTTC
TRBV7-9	TRBJ1-1	.	.	CVGGRNTEAFF	TGTGTCGGTGGTAGGAACACTGAAGCTTTCTTT
TRBV10-3	TRBJ1-5	.	.	CAIRDGQNQPQHF	TGTGCCATCAGAGACGGACAGAATCAGCCCCAGCATTTT
TRBV5-1	TRBJ2-5	.	.	CASSAGAGAQETQYF	TGCGCCAGCAGCGCTGGGGCGGGGGCACAAGAGACCCAGTACTTC
TRBV7-9	TRBJ2-7	.	.	CASSRMGAVSYEQYF	TGTGCCAGCAGCCGAATGGGGGCGGTATCCTACGAGCAGTACTTC
TRBV10-3	TRBJ2-2	.	few	CAIRQQGNTGELFF	TGTGCCATCAGACAACAGGGGAACACCGGGGAGCTGTTTTTT